These T cell receptor beta chains were read from a single sample in a study of cytomegalovirus exposure and HLA in healthy donors. Profiling relied on immunoSEQ multiplex PCR, and the TCRdb table lists in-frame clones only, not all of them. Found here are roughly 150,000 clones, 70% to 90% of them singletons; the top ten hold 3% to 3.5%. The sample taken for sequencing was PBMCs. The receptor set was obtained from a woman under 30 in good health and CMV-seropositive. Each CDR3 is given with its conserved first and last residue. A D gene is named only where the DNA matches it firmly. Clone sizes are given selectively: once, few, many, or a class where the clone is expanded.

>TRBJ1-1|-|14|-|TRBV5-1
TGCGCCAGCAGCTTCGGGGTTTTAAGCACTGAAGCTTTCTTT
CASSFGVLSTEAFF
>TRBJ2-5|-|14|-|TRBV2
TGTGCCAGCAGTGACTCCACTAGGATCGAGACCCAGTACTTC
CASSDSTRIETQYF
>TRBJ1-2|-|13|once|TRBV7-8
TGTGCCAGCAGCCCCCGTGTTGGCTCTGGCTACACCTTC
CASSPRVGSGYTF
>TRBJ1-2|TRBD1|13|-|TRBV7-2
TGTGCCAGCAGCAGGGACAGAAACTATGGCTACACCTTC
CASSRDRNYGYTF
>TRBJ2-7|-|13|few|TRBV28
TGTGCCAGCAGTTTATTGAGACGCCCGGGGCAGTACTTC
CASSLLRRPGQYF
>TRBJ2-7|TRBD1|15|-|TRBV5-4
TGTGCCAGCAGCTGGGAAAGACAGGGTTCCGACGAGCAGTACTTC
CASSWERQGSDEQYF
>TRBJ2-1|TRBD1|16|-|TRBV5-1
TGCGCCAGCAGCCGCCGGGACAGGGTGACCTACAATGAGCAGTTCTTC
CASSRRDRVTYNEQFF
>TRBJ1-3|-|14|once|TRBV5-6
TGTGCCAGCAGCTTGCGACCACCGAGGGACACCATATATTTT
CASSLRPPRDTIYF
>TRBJ2-7|-|12|-|TRBV30
TGTGCCTACCGGGGGTTGGGCTACGAGCAGTACTTC
CAYRGLGYEQYF
>TRBJ2-3|TRBD2|16|-|TRBV15
TGTGCCACCAGCAGAGATCTAGCGGCCAGTGGGAATACGCAGTATTTT
CATSRDLAASGNTQYF
>TRBJ1-1|-|11|-|TRBV28
TGTGCCAGCAGTTTGGCGGGGCGGGCTTTCTTT
CASSLAGRAFF
>TRBJ2-7|-|18|-|TRBV12-2
TGTGCAAGTCGCTTAGCAACCCAGGCCTGCAACCGCTCCTACGAGCAGTACTTC
CASRLATQACNRSYEQYF
>TRBJ1-4|TRBD1|16|few|TRBV4-1
TGCGCCAGCAGCCAAGATTCGGTGACAGGGTTCCTAAAACTGTTTTTT
CASSQDSVTGFLKLFF
>TRBJ2-3|-|15|once|TRBV5-1
TGCGCCAGCAGCTCGTCGCTCCTGAGCGCAGATACGCAGTATTTT
CASSSSLLSADTQYF
>TRBJ2-7|-|14|-|TRBV4-1
TGCGCCAGCAGCCAAGTCCCTTCTACCTACGAGCAGTACTTC
CASSQVPSTYEQYF
>TRBJ2-7|-|14|-|TRBV10-3
TGTGCCATCAGCGCCGACCGGGGATCCTACGAGCAGTACTTC
CAISADRGSYEQYF
>TRBJ2-1|TRBD1|15|-|TRBV30
TGTGCCTGGGGGGGGACAGGGGCAAGATACAATGAGCAGTTCTTC
CAWGGTGARYNEQFF
>TRBJ2-2|TRBD2|17|-|TRBV19
TGTGCCAGTAAAGGGTCACCGGGACTAGCAGGGACCGGGGAGCTGTTTTTT
CASKGSPGLAGTGELFF
>TRBJ2-7|-|13|-|TRBV19
TGTGCCAGTAGTAGTCAGGCTCCCTACGAGCAGTACTTC
CASSSQAPYEQYF
>TRBJ2-7|-|14|once|TRBV5-1
TGCGCCAGCAGCTTGGACAGGGAAGGAGCCGAGCAGTACTTC
CASSLDREGAEQYF
>TRBJ1-5|TRBD1|13|-|TRBV10-3
TGTGCCATCGACAGGGACTTTACTCAGCCCCAGCATTTT
CAIDRDFTQPQHF
>TRBJ1-2|-|13|-|TRBV28
TGTGCCAGCAGGGGGAGGGCTAACTATGGCTACACCTTC
CASRGRANYGYTF
>TRBJ1-2|TRBD1|14|-|TRBV19
TGTGCCAGTAGTAGGGACAGAGGAAACTATGGCTACACCTTC
CASSRDRGNYGYTF
>TRBJ2-2|TRBD1|15|-|TRBV30
TGTGCCTGGAGTCTCCGGACAGGGCTCACCGGGGAGCTGTTTTTT
CAWSLRTGLTGELFF
>TRBJ2-5|-|14|-|TRBV7-8
TGTGCCAGCAGCTTGACAGAGACCCAAGAGACCCAGTACTTC
CASSLTETQETQYF
>TRBJ2-7|-|13|-|TRBV4-1
TGCGCCAGCAGCCAACAGGAGGGCTACGAGCAGTACTTC
CASSQQEGYEQYF
>TRBJ1-1|TRBD1|14|-|TRBV11-3
TGTGCCAGCAGACGGGACAGTGGGAACACTGAAGCTTTCTTT
CASRRDSGNTEAFF
>TRBJ2-1|-|14|-|TRBV4-2
TGTGCCAGCAGCCAACGGGACTCAGGCAATGAGCAGTTCTTC
CASSQRDSGNEQFF
>TRBJ2-5|TRBD2|17|-|TRBV11-3
TGTGCCAGCAGCTTAATTTCGGGGACTAGCGGGAGGGAGACCCAGTACTTC
CASSLISGTSGRETQYF
>TRBJ2-3|TRBD2|15|-|TRBV30
TGTGCCTGGAGTGTAGCGGGAGGGCTCACAGATACGCAGTATTTT
CAWSVAGGLTDTQYF
>TRBJ2-3|TRBD2|16|-|TRBV9
TGTGCCAGCAGCCAGGGACTAGCGGGAGGTTTAGATACGCAGTATTTT
CASSQGLAGGLDTQYF
>TRBJ2-5|-|15|-|TRBV9
TGTGCCAGCAGCGTTTTATCAGGGGAGGGAGAGACCCAGTACTTC
CASSVLSGEGETQYF
>TRBJ1-3|TRBD1|13|many|TRBV30
TGTGCCTCAACCAGGGGGGTTGGAAACACCATATATTTT
CASTRGVGNTIYF
>TRBJ2-3|TRBD2|16|-|TRBV7-2
TGTGCCAGCAGCTTAGGGGGCGGGAGAAGGACAGATACGCAGTATTTT
CASSLGGGRRTDTQYF
>TRBJ2-5|-|16|-|TRBV5-1
TGCGCCAGCAGCTTGGGAGACAGGTCGGTAGGGGAGACCCAGTACTTC
CASSLGDRSVGETQYF
>TRBJ2-4|-|15|-|TRBV15
TGTGCCACCAGCAGGGCATTCCGGGACATCCCTATTCAGTACTTC
CATSRAFRDIPIQYF
>TRBJ2-1|TRBD1|15|-|TRBV27
TGTGCCAGCAGTTCAGACAGGGGTTCCTACAATGAGCAGTTCTTC
CASSSDRGSYNEQFF
>TRBJ2-7|TRBD2|14|-|TRBV11-2
TGTGCCAGCAGCTCACTAGCGGGAGGGTACGAGCAGTACTTC
CASSSLAGGYEQYF
>TRBJ1-2|TRBD1|14|-|TRBV29-1
TGCAGCGTTGAACGGACAGGGGGCCTCTATGGCTACACCTTC
CSVERTGGLYGYTF
>TRBJ1-5|TRBD1|13|-|TRBV6-6
TGTGCCAGCAGGGACAGGGGCGATCAGCCCCAGCATTTT
CASRDRGDQPQHF
>TRBJ1-5|TRBD1|15|-|TRBV11-3
TGTGCCAGCAGCTTAGGGGGACAGGGAGATCAGCCCCAGCATTTT
CASSLGGQGDQPQHF
>TRBJ2-7|-|14|-|TRBV2
TGTGCCAGCAAAAGAATCGGACAGCCCTACGAGCAGTACTTC
CASKRIGQPYEQYF
>TRBJ2-5|-|12|-|TRBV19
TGTGCCAGTAGTAAAGACAGCGGGACCCAGTACTTC
CASSKDSGTQYF
>TRBJ2-1|TRBD2|15|-|TRBV29-1
TGCAGCGCGGGGGAAAGCGGGAGTTCCTACAATGAGCAGTTCTTC
CSAGESGSSYNEQFF
>TRBJ2-7|-|14|-|TRBV11-3
TGTGCCAGCAGCTTAGATCGATTGGGGGGCGAGCAGTACTTC
CASSLDRLGGEQYF
>TRBJ2-5|-|15|-|TRBV5-1
TGCGCCAGCAGCCCCGGAGGCGGTGGGCAAGAGACCCAGTACTTC
CASSPGGGGQETQYF
>TRBJ1-2|-|14|-|TRBV5-1
TGCGCCAGCAGCCTGACGGACGGGGACTATGGCTACACCTTC
CASSLTDGDYGYTF
>TRBJ2-7|-|17|-|TRBV12-2
TGTGCAAGTCGCCCCCGAGGGACAGCCCAGCGATTCTACGAGCAGTACTTC
CASRPRGTAQRFYEQYF
>TRBJ2-3|-|15|-|TRBV5-1
TGCGCCAGCAGCTCGAGACTAACCGGCACAGATACGCAGTATTTT
CASSSRLTGTDTQYF
>TRBJ1-2|-|13|-|TRBV11-3
TGTGCCAGCAGCCCGAGACAGTTCTATGGCTACACCTTC
CASSPRQFYGYTF
>TRBJ1-1|TRBD1|14|-|TRBV7-8
TGTGCCAGCAACCGGGACAGGGGGAATACTGAAGCTTTCTTT
CASNRDRGNTEAFF
>TRBJ2-1|-|18|-|TRBV9
TGTGCCAGCAGCGGAAACCACCTTCTAGCGAATGCCTACAATGAGCAGTTCTTC
CASSGNHLLANAYNEQFF
>TRBJ1-1|-|13|-|TRBV7-9
TGTGCCAGCAGCTTAAACAGCAACACTGAAGCTTTCTTT
CASSLNSNTEAFF
>TRBJ2-3|TRBD1|12|once|TRBV28
TGTGCCAGCAGGCAGGGGGCAGATACGCAGTATTTT
CASRQGADTQYF
>TRBJ2-7|TRBD2|14|-|TRBV29-1
TGCAGCGGCTTGGCGACTAGCGGGACCCACGAGCAGTACTTC
CSGLATSGTHEQYF
>TRBJ2-2|TRBD1|16|few|TRBV28
TGTGCCAGCAACACACCAGGGACAGGGGAATCCGGGGAGCTGTTTTTT
CASNTPGTGESGELFF
>TRBJ1-3|TRBD1|14|few|TRBV10-3
TGTGCCACGGGAGGGACAGGGGCTGGAAACACCATATATTTT
CATGGTGAGNTIYF